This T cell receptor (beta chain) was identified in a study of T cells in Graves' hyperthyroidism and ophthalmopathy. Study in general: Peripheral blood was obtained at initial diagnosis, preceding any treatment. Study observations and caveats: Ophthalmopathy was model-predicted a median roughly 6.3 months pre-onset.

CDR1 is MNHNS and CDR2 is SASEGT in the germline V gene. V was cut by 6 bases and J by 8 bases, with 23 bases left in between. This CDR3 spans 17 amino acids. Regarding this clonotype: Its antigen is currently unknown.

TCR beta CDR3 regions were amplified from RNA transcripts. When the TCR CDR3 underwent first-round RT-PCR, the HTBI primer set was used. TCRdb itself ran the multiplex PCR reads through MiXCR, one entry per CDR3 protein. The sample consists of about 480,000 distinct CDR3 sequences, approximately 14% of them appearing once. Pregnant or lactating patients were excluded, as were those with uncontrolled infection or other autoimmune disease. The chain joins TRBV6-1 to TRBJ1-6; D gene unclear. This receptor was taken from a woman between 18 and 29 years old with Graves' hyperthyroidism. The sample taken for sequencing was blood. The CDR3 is CASSTDYGSHGHSPLHF. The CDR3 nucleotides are TGTGCCAGCAGCACGGATTATGGGTCCCACGGGCATTCACCCCTCCACTTT.